A selection of T cell receptor beta chains follows, all from one sample in a study of neoadjuvant anti-PD-1 for oral cavity cancer. TCRdb's copy holds only in-frame clones and misses some; the assay was immunoSEQ multiplex PCR. The sample holds fewer than 90,000 clones; 84% are singletons and the top ten take 2.5% to 3.5%. The sequencing used PBMCs, collected before nivolumab (anti-PD-1) treatment. The receptors here all came from a person aged 35-79 years with oral cavity squamous cell carcinoma. Each CDR3 is given with its conserved first and last residue. The order of the fields is D gene, V gene, clone size, J gene, CDR3 protein, CDR3 DNA. A D gene is named only where the DNA matches it firmly. Not every row has a clone size; where given, it reads once, few, many or a size class.

.,TRBV6-5,.,TRBJ2-3,CASVQEGTDTQYF,TGTGCCAGCGTGCAGGAGGGAACAGATACGCAGTATTTT
TRBD2,TRBV10-1,.,TRBJ2-1,CASRREKPNEQFF,TGCGCCAGCAGGCGGGAGAAACCGAATGAGCAGTTCTTC
TRBD1,TRBV5-6,.,TRBJ1-4,CASSYGQGATNEKLFF,TGTGCCAGCAGCTATGGACAGGGGGCAACTAATGAAAAACTGTTTTTT
TRBD1,TRBV30,.,TRBJ1-5,CAWSTGQGFANQPQHF,TGTGCCTGGAGTACTGGACAGGGTTTTGCAAATCAGCCCCAGCATTTT
.,TRBV7-9,.,TRBJ2-7,CASSLGTFPTEQYF,TGTGCCAGCAGTCTCGGGACATTCCCTACGGAGCAGTACTTC
TRBD2,TRBV7-2,.,TRBJ2-1,CASSTRLAGVSEQFF,TGTGCCAGCAGCACCCGACTAGCGGGAGTTAGTGAGCAGTTCTTC
.,TRBV20-1,.,TRBJ1-2,CSASGRDGYTF,TGCAGTGCTAGTGGCCGTGATGGCTACACCTTC
TRBD1,TRBV7-8,.,TRBJ2-7,CASSLATGWSYEQYF,TGTGCCAGCAGCTTAGCGACAGGGTGGTCCTACGAGCAGTACTTC
.,TRBV13,.,TRBJ2-2,CASSSRPGELFF,TGTGCCAGCAGCTCCCGCCCCGGGGAGCTGTTTTTT
TRBD2,TRBV7-9,.,TRBJ2-7,CASSYRTSGSYEQYF,TGTGCCAGCAGCTACCGGACTAGCGGGAGTTACGAGCAGTACTTC
.,TRBV6-5,.,TRBJ1-1,CATRGGNTEAFF,TGTGCCACCCGGGGGGGGAACACTGAAGCTTTCTTT
.,TRBV18,.,TRBJ2-7,CASSPRGGLTHEQYF,TGTGCCAGCTCACCACGAGGAGGCCTTACCCACGAGCAGTACTTC
.,TRBV19,.,TRBJ1-5,CASKLDRSSNQPQHF,TGTGCCAGTAAGTTAGACAGGTCAAGCAATCAGCCCCAGCATTTT
TRBD2,TRBV7-3,.,TRBJ2-7,CASSPGLAGGPRYEQYF,TGTGCCAGCAGCCCCGGACTAGCGGGAGGGCCTCGGTACGAGCAGTACTTC
.,TRBV5-1,.,TRBJ2-3,CASSFTDTQYF,TGCGCCAGCAGCTTTACAGATACGCAGTATTTT
.,TRBV2,.,TRBJ2-5,CASSGTPSGETQYF,TGTGCCAGCAGTGGGACACCCTCGGGAGAGACCCAGTACTTC
.,TRBV9,.,TRBJ2-5,CASSDGLQETQYF,TGTGCCAGCTCCGACGGGCTCCAAGAGACCCAGTACTTC
TRBD2,TRBV19,.,TRBJ2-7,CASSITSEYEQYF,TGTGCCAGTAGTATCACTAGCGAGTACGAGCAGTACTTC
.,TRBV13,once,TRBJ2-3,CASSLGMVGDTQYF,TGTGCCAGCAGCTTAGGAATGGTGGGAGATACGCAGTATTTT
.,TRBV6-5,.,TRBJ2-1,CASSYRLGPYNEQFF,TGTGCCAGCAGTTACAGACTAGGTCCCTACAATGAGCAGTTCTTC
TRBD1,TRBV7-3,.,TRBJ1-2,CASSLTGGSGYGYTF,TGTGCCAGCAGCTTAACAGGGGGCTCTGGCTATGGCTACACCTTC
.,TRBV29-1,.,TRBJ2-3,CSGARGWDTQYF,TGCAGCGGTGCCAGGGGTTGGGATACGCAGTATTTT
.,TRBV30,.,TRBJ2-7,CAWSVRHEQYF,TGTGCCTGGAGTGTAAGGCACGAGCAGTACTTC
.,TRBV6-1,.,TRBJ1-1,CASTYQFGIAEAFF,TGTGCCAGCACCTATCAGTTTGGGATCGCTGAAGCTTTCTTT
TRBD1,TRBV7-2,.,TRBJ1-5,CASSVGWTGSQPQHF,TGTGCCAGCAGCGTCGGCTGGACAGGGAGCCAGCCCCAGCATTTT
.,TRBV25-1,.,TRBJ1-1,CASSEQGNTEAFF,TGTGCCAGCAGTGAACAGGGGAACACTGAAGCTTTCTTT
TRBD2,TRBV10-1,once,TRBJ2-1,CASSEGLAGRHNEQFF,TGCGCCAGCAGTGAGGGACTAGCGGGAAGACACAATGAGCAGTTCTTC
TRBD2,TRBV7-9,.,TRBJ2-5,CASSSGMTSGSETQYF,TGTGCCAGCAGCTCTGGAATGACTAGCGGGAGTGAGACCCAGTACTTC
TRBD1,TRBV5-1,.,TRBJ2-1,CASSLGQDYNEQFF,TGCGCCAGCAGCCTGGGACAGGACTACAATGAGCAGTTCTTC
.,TRBV6-5,.,TRBJ2-7,CASSYSNFDYEQYF,TGTGCCAGCAGTTACTCGAATTTCGACTACGAGCAGTACTTC
.,TRBV30,once,TRBJ2-4,CAWTPVAKNIQYF,TGTGCCTGGACGCCGGTAGCCAAAAACATTCAGTACTTC
.,TRBV5-1,.,TRBJ1-3,CASSLGTENTIYF,TGCGCCAGCAGCTTGGGTACGGAAAACACCATATATTTT
.,TRBV7-9,once,TRBJ2-3,CASSLGLDYTDTQYF,TGTGCCAGCAGCTTGGGGTTGGATTACACAGATACGCAGTATTTT
.,TRBV25-1,few,TRBJ1-2,CASSGPGPGYTF,TGTGCCAGCAGTGGGCCGGGACCCGGCTACACCTTC
.,TRBV15,once,TRBJ1-5,CATRLNNQPQHF,TGTGCCACAAGACTAAACAATCAGCCCCAGCATTTT
.,TRBV7-9,once,TRBJ1-3,CASSLTGNTIYF,TGTGCCAGCAGCTTAACTGGAAACACCATATATTTT
TRBD2,TRBV11-2,once,TRBJ2-2,CASSGWLAANTGELFF,TGTGCCAGCAGCGGTTGGCTAGCGGCGAACACCGGGGAGCTGTTTTTT
.,TRBV10-3,.,TRBJ1-1,CAISESDMNTEAFF,TGTGCCATCAGTGAATCGGACATGAACACTGAAGCTTTCTTT
TRBD1,TRBV5-4,.,TRBJ1-2,CASSARDRGHGYTF,TGTGCCAGCAGCGCCCGGGACAGGGGACATGGCTACACCTTC
.,TRBV5-1,few,TRBJ2-5,CASSLGAGPPYQETQYF,TGCGCCAGCAGCTTGGGGGCAGGGCCTCCCTACCAAGAGACCCAGTACTTC
TRBD2,TRBV5-1,.,TRBJ2-7,CASSLGAGSGEQYF,TGCGCCAGCAGCTTGGGAGCGGGGAGTGGGGAGCAGTACTTC
TRBD2,TRBV10-3,.,TRBJ2-3,CAISESIGGSLTDTQYF,TGTGCCATCAGTGAGTCGATTGGCGGGAGCCTCACAGATACGCAGTATTTT
.,TRBV5-1,.,TRBJ1-3,CASSPGGSGNTIYF,TGCGCCAGCAGCCCGGGGGGATCCGGAAACACCATATATTTT
.,TRBV10-1,.,TRBJ2-5,CASSESRAGETGTQYF,TGCGCCAGCAGTGAGTCTAGAGCGGGCGAGACGGGGACCCAGTACTTC
.,TRBV11-3,.,TRBJ2-5,CASSLDQGETQYF,TGTGCCAGCAGCTTAGACCAGGGAGAGACCCAGTACTTC